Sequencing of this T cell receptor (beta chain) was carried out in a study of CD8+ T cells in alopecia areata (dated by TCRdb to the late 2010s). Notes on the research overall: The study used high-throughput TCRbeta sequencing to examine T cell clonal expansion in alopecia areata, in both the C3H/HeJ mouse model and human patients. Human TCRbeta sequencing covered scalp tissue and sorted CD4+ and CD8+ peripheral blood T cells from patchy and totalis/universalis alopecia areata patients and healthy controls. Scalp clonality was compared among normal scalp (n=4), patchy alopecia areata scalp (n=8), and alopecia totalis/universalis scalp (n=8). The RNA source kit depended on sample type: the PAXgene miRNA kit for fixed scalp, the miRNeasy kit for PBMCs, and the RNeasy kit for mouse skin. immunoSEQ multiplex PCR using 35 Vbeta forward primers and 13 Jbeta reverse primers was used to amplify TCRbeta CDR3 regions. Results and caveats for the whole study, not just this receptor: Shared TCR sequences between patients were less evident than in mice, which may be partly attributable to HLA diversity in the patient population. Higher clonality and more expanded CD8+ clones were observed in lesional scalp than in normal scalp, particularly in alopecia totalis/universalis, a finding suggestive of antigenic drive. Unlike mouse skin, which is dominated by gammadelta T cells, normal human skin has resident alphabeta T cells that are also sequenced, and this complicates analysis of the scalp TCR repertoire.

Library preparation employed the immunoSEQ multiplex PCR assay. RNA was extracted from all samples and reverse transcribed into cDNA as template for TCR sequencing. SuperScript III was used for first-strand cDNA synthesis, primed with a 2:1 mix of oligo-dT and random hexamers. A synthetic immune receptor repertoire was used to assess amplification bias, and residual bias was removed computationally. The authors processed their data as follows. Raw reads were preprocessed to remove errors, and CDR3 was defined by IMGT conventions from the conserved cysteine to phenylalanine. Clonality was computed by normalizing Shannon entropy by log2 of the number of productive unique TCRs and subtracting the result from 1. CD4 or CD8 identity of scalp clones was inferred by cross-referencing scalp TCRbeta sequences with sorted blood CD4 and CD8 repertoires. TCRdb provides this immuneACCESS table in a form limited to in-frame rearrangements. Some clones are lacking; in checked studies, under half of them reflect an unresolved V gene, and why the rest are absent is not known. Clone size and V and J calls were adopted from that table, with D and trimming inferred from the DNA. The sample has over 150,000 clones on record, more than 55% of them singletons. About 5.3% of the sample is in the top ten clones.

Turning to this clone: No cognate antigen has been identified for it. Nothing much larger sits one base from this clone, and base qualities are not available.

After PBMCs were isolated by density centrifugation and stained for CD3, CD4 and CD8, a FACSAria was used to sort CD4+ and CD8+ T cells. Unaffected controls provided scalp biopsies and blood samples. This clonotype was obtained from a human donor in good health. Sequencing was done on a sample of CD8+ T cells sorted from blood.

The sequenced DNA is TGTGCCAGCAGCCCGACCCGGACAGGGGCGGATGGCTACACCTTC. It translates to CASSPTRTGADGYTF. The chain is encoded by TRBV14 joined to TRBJ1-2, with 9 junctional bases fitting TRBD1. Here V drops 4 bases and J drops 6 bases, and the junction holds 9 bases not matched to any gene. Reading from cysteine to phenylalanine, the CDR3 counts 15 amino acids. This entry keeps only the CDR3 DNA: 45 bases, framed from base 1. The germline V gene supplies CDR1 SGHDN and CDR2 FVKESK.